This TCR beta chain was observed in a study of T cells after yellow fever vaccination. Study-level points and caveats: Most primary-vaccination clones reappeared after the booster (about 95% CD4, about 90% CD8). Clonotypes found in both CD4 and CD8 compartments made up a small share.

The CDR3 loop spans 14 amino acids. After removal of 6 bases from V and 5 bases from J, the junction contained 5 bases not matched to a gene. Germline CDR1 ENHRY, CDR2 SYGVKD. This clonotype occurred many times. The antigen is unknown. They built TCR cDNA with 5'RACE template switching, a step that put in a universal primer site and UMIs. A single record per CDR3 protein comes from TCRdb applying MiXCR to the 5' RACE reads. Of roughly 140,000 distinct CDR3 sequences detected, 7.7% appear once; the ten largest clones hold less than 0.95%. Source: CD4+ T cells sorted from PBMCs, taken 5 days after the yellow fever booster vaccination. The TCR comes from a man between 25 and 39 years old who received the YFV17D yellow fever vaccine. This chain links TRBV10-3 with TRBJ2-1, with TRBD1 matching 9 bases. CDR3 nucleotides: TGTGCCATCAGGGGACAGGGAGGGGACAATGAGCAGTTCTTC. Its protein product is CAIRGQGGDNEQFF.